A selection of T cell receptor beta chains follows, all from one sample in a study of beta chain features in type 1 diabetes. Only in-frame clones appear in the TCRdb table, and some are missing; sequencing was by immunoSEQ multiplex PCR. The repertoire has approximately 340,000 clones, around 15% of them found once; the top ten carry 0.019%. Source material: naive CD4+ T cells from blood. The receptor source for this set is a woman aged 18 to 35 in good health. CDR3s include the opening cysteine and the closing phenylalanine or tryptophan. A D gene is named only where the DNA matches it firmly. Rows may omit the clone size; those that give it use once, few, many or a size class.

DNA,CDR3,D,size,J,length,V
TGTGCCAGCTCGGAACTTCTAGACAGGACCCGATATGGCTACACCTTC,CASSELLDRTRYGYTF,-,-,TRBJ1-2,16,TRBV18
TGTGCCAGCAGCCCCGGGAGGAGCTCCTACAATGAGCAGTTCTTC,CASSPGRSSYNEQFF,TRBD2,-,TRBJ2-1,15,TRBV11-3
TGTGCCAGTAGTTCGCGGTCCACAGGGGTGGGCCAGCCCCAGCATTTT,CASSSRSTGVGQPQHF,TRBD1,few,TRBJ1-5,16,TRBV19
TGTGCCAGTAGTCCCCAGGGGTCCTTCTCTGGGGCCAACGTCCTGACTTTC,CASSPQGSFSGANVLTF,-,few,TRBJ2-6,17,TRBV19
TGCGCCAGCAGCTTGGAAATGACAGGGGGCCGGGACACCGGGGAGCTGTTTTTT,CASSLEMTGGRDTGELFF,TRBD1,-,TRBJ2-2,18,TRBV5-1
TGTGCCTGGGATTTCCTCACAGGGGGCAATGAGCAGTTCTTC,CAWDFLTGGNEQFF,TRBD1,few,TRBJ2-1,14,TRBV30
TGTGCCAGCAGTCAGTATGGCGATACGCAGTATTTT,CASSQYGDTQYF,-,-,TRBJ2-3,12,TRBV6-4
TGCGCCAGCAGCTTGCGACTAGCGGGAGGAGGAACCGGGGAGCTGTTTTTT,CASSLRLAGGGTGELFF,TRBD2,few,TRBJ2-2,17,TRBV5-1
TGCGCCAGCAGCCTGGGGACTTCTTCTGTTCAGCCCCAGCATTTT,CASSLGTSSVQPQHF,-,-,TRBJ1-5,15,TRBV5-1
TGCAGTGCTAACGGGAACACTGAAGCTTTCTTT,CSANGNTEAFF,-,few,TRBJ1-1,11,TRBV20-1
TGTGCCTGGAGTGTAGGGACAGGGGAGTCAAATACGCAGTATTTT,CAWSVGTGESNTQYF,TRBD1,-,TRBJ2-3,15,TRBV30
TGCGCCAGCAGCACATACCGACAGGGAGCCTACGAGCAGTACTTC,CASSTYRQGAYEQYF,TRBD1,few,TRBJ2-7,15,TRBV5-1
TGTGCCAGCAGCCTAGCGGGAGCTTCGGATGAGCAGTTCTTC,CASSLAGASDEQFF,TRBD2,-,TRBJ2-1,14,TRBV7-3
TGTGCCAGCTCACCGGGGTCATCGACAGGGACTGAAGCTTTCTTT,CASSPGSSTGTEAFF,TRBD1,-,TRBJ1-1,15,TRBV18
TGTGCCAGCAGTGCCCTAGCGGGAGGGCCCTACAATGAGCAGTTCTTC,CASSALAGGPYNEQFF,TRBD2,few,TRBJ2-1,16,TRBV28
TGTGCCAGCAGCCAGGCCGGGACAGGGAAAAATGGCTACGAGCAGTACTTC,CASSQAGTGKNGYEQYF,TRBD1,few,TRBJ2-7,17,TRBV4-2
TGTGCCTGGAGTACAGGGGGCGCCGGTTCCACTGAAGCTTTCTTT,CAWSTGGAGSTEAFF,TRBD1,few,TRBJ1-1,15,TRBV30
TGTGCCAGCAGTCCTCCGACAGGGGGCTTCTCTGGCTACACCTTC,CASSPPTGGFSGYTF,TRBD1,-,TRBJ1-2,15,TRBV27
TGTGCCAGCAGCTTACCCTCCCCCGGTGGTACGCAGTATTTT,CASSLPSPGGTQYF,-,-,TRBJ2-3,14,TRBV7-2
TGTGCCAGCAGCGCCCGGGACAGGTTAGCCAAAAACATTCAGTACTTC,CASSARDRLAKNIQYF,TRBD1,few,TRBJ2-4,16,TRBV7-9
TGTGCCATCAGTGATAACGGTCAAGAGACCCAGTACTTC,CAISDNGQETQYF,-,-,TRBJ2-5,13,TRBV10-3
TGTGCCACCAGCATTTCAGGGGTCGCCAATCAGCCCCAGCATTTT,CATSISGVANQPQHF,-,-,TRBJ1-5,15,TRBV15
TGCAGCGTTTCCGGACAGGGGGCTCCTGGAAACACCATATATTTT,CSVSGQGAPGNTIYF,TRBD1,-,TRBJ1-3,15,TRBV29-1
TGTGCCAGCAGCCCTCCACTAGCGGGAGGTAGAGAGCAGTACTTC,CASSPPLAGGREQYF,TRBD2,-,TRBJ2-7,15,TRBV28
TGCAGCGTCGCGGGGGGGGTTAATCAGCCCCAGCATTTT,CSVAGGVNQPQHF,-,few,TRBJ1-5,13,TRBV29-1
TGTGCCAGCAGCTTCCCCCCCGGCACTAGCGGGGCCCAAGAGACCCAGTACTTC,CASSFPPGTSGAQETQYF,TRBD2,few,TRBJ2-5,18,TRBV7-9
TGCAGCGCCTCGGGACAGGGGAGAAATGAGCAGTTCTTC,CSASGQGRNEQFF,TRBD1,few,TRBJ2-1,13,TRBV29-1
TGTGCCAGCAGTGGGACACGGGGCCCCTACGAGCAGTACTTC,CASSGTRGPYEQYF,-,few,TRBJ2-7,14,TRBV7-8
TGCGCCAGCAGCCAAGTTGCCAGGGGATACGAGCAGTACTTC,CASSQVARGYEQYF,-,few,TRBJ2-7,14,TRBV4-3
TGTGCCAGCAGGTATGGAACTTCGGGGGAGCAGTACTTC,CASRYGTSGEQYF,-,few,TRBJ2-7,13,TRBV6-5
TGTGCCAGCAGTTTTAACAGGGGCAATACTGAAGCTTTCTTT,CASSFNRGNTEAFF,TRBD1,few,TRBJ1-1,14,TRBV28
TGTGCCTGGATCAACGGTACGCCTGGTCAGCCCCAGCATTTT,CAWINGTPGQPQHF,-,few,TRBJ1-5,14,TRBV30
TGTGCCAGCAGAGGCTATAGCGTGGAGACCCAGTACTTC,CASRGYSVETQYF,-,few,TRBJ2-5,13,TRBV6-6
TGTGCCAGCAGCGCACTAGCGGAGAACTACAATGAGCAGTTCTTC,CASSALAENYNEQFF,TRBD2,few,TRBJ2-1,15,TRBV9
TGTGCCAGCAGTCTGACAGGGCGGGATGAGCAGTTCTTC,CASSLTGRDEQFF,TRBD1,few,TRBJ2-1,13,TRBV28
TGTGCCAGCAGCCCCGAGACTAGCAGGAACACCGGGGAGCTGTTTTTT,CASSPETSRNTGELFF,TRBD2,-,TRBJ2-2,16,TRBV7-2
TGTGCCAGCAACTCTCTAGTTGCTAACTATGGCTACACCTTC,CASNSLVANYGYTF,-,few,TRBJ1-2,14,TRBV5-4
TGTGCCAGCAGTGGAATGGGCATCTCCTACGAGCAGTACTTC,CASSGMGISYEQYF,-,-,TRBJ2-7,14,TRBV6-1
TGTGCCAGCATGGGGACTAGCGGTTACGAGCAGTACTTC,CASMGTSGYEQYF,TRBD2,few,TRBJ2-7,13,TRBV6-6
TGTGCCAGCAGGCAACAGTACATGAACACTGAAGCTTTCTTT,CASRQQYMNTEAFF,-,few,TRBJ1-1,14,TRBV7-9
TGTGCCAGTAGTCGGGTGTTATCTAACACCGGGGAGCTGTTTTTT,CASSRVLSNTGELFF,-,-,TRBJ2-2,15,TRBV19
TGTGCCAGCAGCGTAGGACAGGGGGTGGACACCGGGGAGCTGTTTTTT,CASSVGQGVDTGELFF,TRBD1,-,TRBJ2-2,16,TRBV9
TGTGCCCTCTCCGCGAGGGGGTTCCTCTCCTACGAGCAGTACTTC,CALSARGFLSYEQYF,-,few,TRBJ2-7,15,TRBV30